Following are 5 T cell receptor beta chains from one sample sequenced in a study of blood T cell repertoires in COVID-19. Produced via immunoSEQ multiplex PCR; TCRdb's table is partial and in-frame only. The repertoire holds more than 400,000 clones, with around 90% as singletons. Sequenced: PBMCs or T cells enriched from blood (not recorded which). The receptor set was obtained from a man aged 18 to 35 who had recovered from COVID-19.

This chain connects TRBV23-1 to TRBJ2-1; 13 positions match TRBD2. TRBV23-1 has ORF status, its function being uncertain. The CDR3 runs 20 residues. The J segment lost 4 bases and the V segment lost 3 bases, leaving 15 bases of the junction unmatched. Here the CDR3 DNA reads TGCGCCAGCAGTCATCTCTACGGACTAGCGGGAGTTCTAATTTACAATGAGCAGTTCTTC. Protein product: CASSHLYGLAGVLIYNEQFF.

CDR3 in amino acids: CASSGVAGANHEQYF. For the CDR3, the DNA is TGTGCCAGCAGTGGGGTAGCGGGAGCAAACCACGAGCAGTACTTC. The chain combines TRBV2 with TRBJ2-7; 9 bases line up with TRBD2. The V segment lost 4 bases and the J segment 5 bases; nucleotides outside the gene matches: 9. Germline CDR1 reads SNHLY; CDR2 reads FYNNEI. The CDR3 consists of 15 residues.

The rearrangement uses TRBV28 and TRBJ2-7, with D hard to call. The CDR3 totals 14 residues. V lost 2 bases and J 4 bases, leaving 12 bases between the germline ends. The germline V gene encodes CDR1 MDHEN and CDR2 SYDVKM. The CDR3 sequence is CASSLQLGQYEQYF. In DNA, the CDR3 is TGTGCCAGCAGTTTACAGCTAGGCCAGTACGAGCAGTACTTC.

CDR3 sequence: CASSYIRTGRTEAFF. CDR3 nucleotides: TGTGCCAGCAGTTATATAAGGACAGGGAGGACTGAAGCTTTCTTT. V and J are TRBV27 and TRBJ1-1; 8 bases match TRBD1. The CDR3 has 15 amino acids. Germline lookup yields CDR1 MNHEY and CDR2 SMNVEV (reference sequence). V lost 4 bases, J lost 5 bases, and 9 bases stayed unmatched.

The V call is TRBV29-1, the J call TRBJ2-1, with TRBD1 as a possible D gene (5 bases). Trimming removed 3 bases from V and 2 bases from J, with 8 bases in between. Germline CDR1 reads SQVTM; CDR2 reads ANQGSEA. This CDR3 comprises 13 residues. For the CDR3, the DNA is TGCAGCGTTGACGGCAGGGCCTACAATGAGCAGTTCTTC. This sequence encodes CSVDGRAYNEQFF.